This T cell receptor beta chain was found in a study of CD8+ T cells in alopecia areata. Treatment here: oral pan-JAK inhibitor, 5-10 mg twice daily. As the sequencing template, cDNA was produced by extracting RNA and reverse transcribing it. Generated by immunoSEQ multiplex PCR, the TCRdb table keeps only in-frame clones and is missing some. The profile covers some 130,000 clones, with 53% appearing a single time and about 0.5% taken by the ten largest. Trimming removed 4 bases at V and 0 bases at J, with 15 bases between. There are 16 residues in the CDR3. This clone came up once. The receptor was isolated from a human donor with alopecia areata. The chain joins TRBV23-1 to TRBJ1-2; D gene uncertain. TRBV23-1 is assigned to the ORF class and has an uncertain function. Here the sequenced sample was CD4+ T cells sorted from blood, taken at week 4, from a patient treated with tofacitinib. DNA of the CDR3: TGCGCCAGCAGTCTTAAAAGGCCGCTCACTAACTATGGCTACACCTTC. As protein: CASSLKRPLTNYGYTF.